The clone carrying this T cell receptor beta chain was picked up many times. What it binds is unknown. This sample stems from a study of T cells after yellow fever vaccination. TCRdb re-derived calls from the 5' RACE reads in MiXCR, one entry per CDR3 protein. The data show 250,000 to 400,000 distinct CDR3 sequences, 3.5% to 4.5% seen once. Study conclusions and caveats: Post-booster reappearance was seen for most primary-vaccination clones (roughly 96% CD4, around 89% CD8).

This clonotype was sampled from a man between 18 and 29 years old who received the YFV17D yellow fever vaccine. The sequences come from PBMCs, collected 15 days after the yellow fever booster vaccination.

The CDR3 region has the DNA TGTGCCAGCAGTGAAGTCAACCTCTACGAGCAGTACTTC. This translates into CASSEVNLYEQYF. The rearrangement links TRBV6-2 or TRBV6-3 to TRBJ2-7; no reliable D call. Trimming removed 5 bases at V and 3 bases at J, with 11 bases between. The CDR3 consists of 13 residues. Germline CDR1 is MNHEY and CDR2 is SVGEGT.